This entry features one TCR beta chain sequence. It lacks a known antigen. Per-nucleotide qualities are absent, and no much larger clonotype sits a single base away. This record comes from a study of response to subunit inactivated influenza vaccine listed by TCRdb under 2018. Turning to the overall study: The study used deep quantitative T cell receptor repertoire profiling to track responses to a trivalent subunit inactivated influenza vaccine.

What the study reported, not specific to this receptor: It was suggested by the authors that each seasonal influenza vaccination may recruit only a limited number of new T cells.

Library generation was performed with RT-PCR. The sequencing machine was an Illumina HiSeq 2500. The raw public reads went through TCRdb reprocessing: fastp at Q25, MiXCR clone calling, in-frame beta chains kept. Each CDR3 protein appears once, grouped with its most common genes and DNA. The sample table contains 700,000 to 800,000 distinct CDR3 sequences; only one count was recorded for about a fifth of them. Roughly a tenth of the sample is taken by the ten largest. Trimming takes 1 base from V and 7 bases from J, and the germline ends sit 14 bases apart. The CDR3 numbers 14 residues from cysteine through phenylalanine. Left in the record is the CDR3 DNA by itself, 42 bases read in frame from the first base. Via the germline V gene, CDR1 is SGHTA and CDR2 FQGNSA.

The receptor comes from a man aged 50-59 years who received an inactivated influenza vaccine. Donor details come from another sample of the same person, matched by shared clones. This specimen was PBMCs from blood, taken 5 to 6 days after vaccination. The chain is encoded by TRBV7-2 joined to TRBJ2-7; the D gene cannot be resolved reliably. The nucleotides are TGTGCCAGCAGCTTAGGGCCCAGAGTGGGGGAGCAGTACTTC. It specifies CASSLGPRVGEQYF.